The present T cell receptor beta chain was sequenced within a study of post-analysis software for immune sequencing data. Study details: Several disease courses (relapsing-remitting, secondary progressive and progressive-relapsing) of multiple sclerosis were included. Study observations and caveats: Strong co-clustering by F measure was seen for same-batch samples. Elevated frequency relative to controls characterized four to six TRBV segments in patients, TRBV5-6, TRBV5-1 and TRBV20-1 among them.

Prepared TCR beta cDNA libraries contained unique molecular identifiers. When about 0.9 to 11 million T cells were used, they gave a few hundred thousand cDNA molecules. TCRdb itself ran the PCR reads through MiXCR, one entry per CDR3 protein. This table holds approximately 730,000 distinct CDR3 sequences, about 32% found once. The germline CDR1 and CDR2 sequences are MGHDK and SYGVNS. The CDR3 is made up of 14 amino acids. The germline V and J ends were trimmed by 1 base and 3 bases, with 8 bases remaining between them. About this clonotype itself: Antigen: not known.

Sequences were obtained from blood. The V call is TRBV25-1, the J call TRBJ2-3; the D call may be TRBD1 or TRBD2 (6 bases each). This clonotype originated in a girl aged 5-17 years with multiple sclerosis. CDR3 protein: CASSEWRGTDTQYF. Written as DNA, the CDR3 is TGTGCCAGCAGTGAATGGAGGGGGACAGATACGCAGTATTTT.